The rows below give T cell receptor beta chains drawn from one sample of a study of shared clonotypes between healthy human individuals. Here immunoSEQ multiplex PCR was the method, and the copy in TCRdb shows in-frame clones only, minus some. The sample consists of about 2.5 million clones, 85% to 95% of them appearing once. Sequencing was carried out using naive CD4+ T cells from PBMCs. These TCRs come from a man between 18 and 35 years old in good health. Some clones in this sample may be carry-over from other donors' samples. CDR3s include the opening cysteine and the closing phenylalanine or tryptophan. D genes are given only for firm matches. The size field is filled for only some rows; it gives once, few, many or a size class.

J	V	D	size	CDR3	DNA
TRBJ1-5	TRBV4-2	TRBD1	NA	CASSQTGGAVNQPQHF	TGTGCCAGCAGCCAGACAGGGGGCGCCGTTAATCAGCCCCAGCATTTT
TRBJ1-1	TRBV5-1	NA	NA	CASSLRKNTEAFF	TGCGCCAGCAGCTTGCGCAAGAACACTGAAGCTTTCTTT
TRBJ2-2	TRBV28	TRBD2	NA	CASGSSGRASGELFF	TGTGCCAGCGGAAGCAGCGGGAGGGCCTCCGGGGAGCTGTTTTTT
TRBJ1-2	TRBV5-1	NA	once	CASSLVPGFYGYTF	TGCGCCAGCAGCTTGGTGCCGGGATTCTATGGCTACACCTTC
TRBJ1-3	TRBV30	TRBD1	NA	CAWIRQGAENTIYF	TGTGCCTGGATCCGACAGGGGGCGGAAAACACCATATATTTT
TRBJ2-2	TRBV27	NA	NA	CASSFVGGNTGELFF	TGTGCCAGCAGTTTTGTGGGAGGGAACACCGGGGAGCTGTTTTTT
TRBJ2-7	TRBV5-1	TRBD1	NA	CASSLDWDRSYEQYF	TGCGCCAGCAGCTTGGACTGGGACAGGAGCTACGAGCAGTACTTC
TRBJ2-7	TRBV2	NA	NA	CASSLDRYEQYF	TGTGCCAGCAGTTTGGACAGATACGAGCAGTACTTC
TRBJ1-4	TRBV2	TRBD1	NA	CASARGTGRGLGEKLFF	TGTGCCAGCGCTCGAGGGACAGGGAGGGGGTTAGGTGAAAAACTGTTTTTT
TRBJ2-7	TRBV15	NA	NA	CATSPGLLTYEQYF	TGTGCCACCAGCCCGGGACTGCTTACCTACGAGCAGTACTTC
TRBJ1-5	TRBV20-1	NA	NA	CSARFGRFEHF	TGCAGTGCTAGGTTTGGCAGATTCGAGCATTTT
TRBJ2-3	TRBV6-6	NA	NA	CASRNRGRGDTQYF	TGTGCCAGCAGGAACCGAGGACGGGGAGATACGCAGTATTTT
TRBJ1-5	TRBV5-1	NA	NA	CASRPGISNQPQHF	TGCGCCAGCAGGCCAGGCATTAGCAATCAGCCCCAGCATTTT
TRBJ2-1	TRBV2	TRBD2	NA	CASRASRLADNEQFF	TGTGCCAGCAGGGCATCTCGACTAGCGGACAATGAGCAGTTCTTC
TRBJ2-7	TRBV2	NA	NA	CASSTRSYEQYF	TGTGCCAGCAGTACACGCTCCTACGAGCAGTACTTC
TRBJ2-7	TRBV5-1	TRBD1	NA	CASSPRDRVIGEQYF	TGCGCCAGCAGCCCCCGGGACAGGGTTATAGGCGAGCAGTACTTC
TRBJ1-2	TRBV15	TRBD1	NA	CATSRDPGGADGYTF	TGTGCCACCAGCAGAGATCCAGGGGGCGCGGATGGCTACACCTTC
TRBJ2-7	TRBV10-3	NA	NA	CAISEGGDEQYF	TGTGCCATCAGTGAGGGGGGAGACGAGCAGTACTTC